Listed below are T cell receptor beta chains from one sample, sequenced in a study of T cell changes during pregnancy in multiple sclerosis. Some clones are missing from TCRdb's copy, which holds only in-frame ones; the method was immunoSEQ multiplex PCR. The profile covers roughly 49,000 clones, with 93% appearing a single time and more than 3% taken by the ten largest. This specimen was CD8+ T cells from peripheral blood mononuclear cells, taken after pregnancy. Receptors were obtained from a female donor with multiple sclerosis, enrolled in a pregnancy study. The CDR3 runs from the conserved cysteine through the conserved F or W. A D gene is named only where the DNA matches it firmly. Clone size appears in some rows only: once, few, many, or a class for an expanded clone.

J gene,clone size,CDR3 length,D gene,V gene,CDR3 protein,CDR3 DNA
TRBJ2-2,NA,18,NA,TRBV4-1,CASSQNMAGRTNTGELFF,TGCGCCAGCAGCCAAAATATGGCGGGGCGGACGAACACCGGGGAGCTGTTTTTT
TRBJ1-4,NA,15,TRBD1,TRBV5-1,CASSLGQGLREKLFF,TGCGCCAGCAGCTTGGGACAGGGACTTCGAGAAAAACTGTTTTTT
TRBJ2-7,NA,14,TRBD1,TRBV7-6,CASSLAQGTYEQYF,TGTGCCAGCAGCTTAGCACAGGGGACCTACGAGCAGTACTTC
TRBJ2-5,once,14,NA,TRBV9,CASSVEGVQETQYF,TGTGCCAGCAGCGTAGAGGGGGTCCAAGAGACCCAGTACTTC
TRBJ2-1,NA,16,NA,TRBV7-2,CASSSPVASVYNEQFF,TGTGCCAGCAGCTCCCCGGTGGCTAGCGTTTACAATGAGCAGTTCTTC
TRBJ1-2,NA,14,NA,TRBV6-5,CASSYTQGDYGYTF,TGTGCCAGCAGTTACACACAGGGAGACTATGGCTACACCTTC
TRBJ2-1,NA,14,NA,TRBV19,CASSIDLNGNEQFF,TGTGCCAGTAGTATAGATTTGAACGGCAATGAGCAGTTCTTC
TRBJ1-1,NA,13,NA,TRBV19,CASSIGLRTEAFF,TGTGCCAGTAGTATAGGCCTGAGAACTGAAGCTTTCTTT
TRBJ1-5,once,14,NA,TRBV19,CASSIDQGVQPQHF,TGTGCCAGTAGTATAGATCAAGGAGTTCAGCCCCAGCATTTT
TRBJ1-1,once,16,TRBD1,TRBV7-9,CASRPYPGQGPHQAFF,TGTGCCAGCAGACCTTATCCGGGACAGGGGCCTCACCAAGCTTTCTTT
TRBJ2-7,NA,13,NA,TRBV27,CASSYRDAYEQYF,TGTGCCAGCAGTTACAGGGACGCCTACGAGCAGTACTTC
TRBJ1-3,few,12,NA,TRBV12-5,CASQGSGNTIYF,TGTGCTAGTCAGGGCTCTGGAAACACCATATATTTT
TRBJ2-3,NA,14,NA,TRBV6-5,CASSYSSSTDTQYF,TGTGCCAGCAGTTACTCGTCGTCCACAGATACGCAGTATTTT
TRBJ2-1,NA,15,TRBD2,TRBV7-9,CASSSTGGSYNEQFF,TGTGCCAGCAGCTCGACGGGGGGTTCCTACAATGAGCAGTTCTTC
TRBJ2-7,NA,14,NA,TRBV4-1,CASSQPGTQYEQYF,TGCGCCAGCAGCCAACCCGGGACACAATACGAGCAGTACTTC
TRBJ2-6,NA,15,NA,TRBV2,CASSGQVLGANVLTF,TGTGCCAGCAGCGGACAAGTTTTGGGGGCCAACGTCCTGACTTTC
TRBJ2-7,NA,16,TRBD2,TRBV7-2,CASSSRLAAVAYEQYF,TGTGCCAGCAGTTCACGACTAGCTGCGGTCGCCTACGAGCAGTACTTC
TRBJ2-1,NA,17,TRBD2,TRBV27,CASSLKAGADSYNEQFF,TGTGCCAGCAGTTTAAAAGCGGGGGCCGACTCCTACAATGAGCAGTTCTTC
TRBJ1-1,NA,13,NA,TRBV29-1,CSGGGAGNTEAFF,TGCAGCGGCGGCGGCGCGGGGAACACTGAAGCTTTCTTT
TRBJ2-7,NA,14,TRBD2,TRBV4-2,CASSQGLALYEQYF,TGTGCCAGCAGCCAAGGACTAGCGCTCTACGAGCAGTACTTC
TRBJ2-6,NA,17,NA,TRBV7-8,CASSLSNVGTGANVLTF,TGTGCCAGCAGCCTTAGTAACGTAGGGACAGGGGCCAACGTCCTGACTTTC
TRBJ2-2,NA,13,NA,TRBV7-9,CASSFSNTGELFF,TGTGCCAGCAGCTTCTCGAACACCGGGGAGCTGTTTTTT
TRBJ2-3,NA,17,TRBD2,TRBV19,CASSEGPSGGGTDTQYF,TGTGCCAGTAGTGAGGGGCCTAGCGGGGGCGGCACAGATACGCAGTATTTT
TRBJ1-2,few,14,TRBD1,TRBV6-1,CASETGVGNYGYTF,TGTGCCAGCGAGACAGGGGTAGGCAACTATGGCTACACCTTC
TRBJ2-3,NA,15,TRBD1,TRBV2,CASSDGTGRTDTQYF,TGTGCCAGCAGTGACGGGACAGGGCGCACAGATACGCAGTATTTT
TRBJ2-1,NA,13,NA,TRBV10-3,CAISVEGRHEQFF,TGTGCCATCAGTGTGGAGGGTAGGCATGAGCAGTTCTTC
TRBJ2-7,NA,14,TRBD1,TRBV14,CASWGGDRVCEQYF,TGTGCCAGCTGGGGGGGGGACAGGGTTTGCGAGCAGTACTTC
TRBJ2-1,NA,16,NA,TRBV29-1,CSVEDPSAGAGDEQFF,TGCAGCGTTGAAGACCCTTCGGCGGGGGCGGGGGATGAGCAGTTCTTC
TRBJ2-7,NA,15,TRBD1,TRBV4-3,CASSQDGDSSYEQYF,TGCGCCAGCAGCCAAGATGGGGACAGTTCCTACGAGCAGTACTTC
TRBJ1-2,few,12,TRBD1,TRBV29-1,CSVIDRAYGYTF,TGCAGCGTTATCGACAGGGCGTATGGCTACACCTTC
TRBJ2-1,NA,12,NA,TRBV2,CASSDRDNEQFF,TGTGCCAGCAGTGACCGGGACAATGAGCAGTTCTTC
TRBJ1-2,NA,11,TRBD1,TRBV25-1,CASGTGGRKTF,TGTGCCAGCGGGACAGGGGGCCGTAAGACCTTC
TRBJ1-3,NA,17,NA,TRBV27,CASSSGTDRSSGNTIYF,TGTGCCAGCAGTTCCGGAACCGACAGATCGTCTGGAAACACCATATATTTT
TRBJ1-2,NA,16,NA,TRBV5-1,CASSLGQYDFNYGYTF,TGCGCCAGCAGCTTGGGACAGTACGATTTTAACTATGGCTACACCTTC